This T cell receptor beta chain was obtained from a study of metastatic and nonmetastatic thyroid tumors. Study summary: Malignant thyroid and benign thyroid patients provided blood and tumor or nodule tissue whose repertoires were compared.

The CDR3 contains 18 residues. Germline V gives CDR1 MGHRA, CDR2 YSYEKL. The junction had 11 bases not matched to a gene; V was cut back by 0 bases and J by 4 bases. TCRdb re-called the PCR reads with MiXCR. The sample includes tens of thousands of clones, roughly 10% seen only once; the top ten take 20% to 25%. This clone has at least ten counts. Its target is not known. Each patient went into thyroid surgery without having received any treatment. Notes on the study in general: Reported TCR beta diversity, measured in blood and tumor, was significantly higher for malignant thyroid tumors than for benign nodules.

The TCR comes from a female donor with papillary thyroid cancer or a benign thyroid nodule (not recorded which). Some clones in this sample may be carry-over from other donors' samples. The sample comprised blood. The genes are TRBV4-1 and TRBJ2-7; 11 bases match TRBD2. The CDR3 sequence: CASSQDTALAGGFYEQYF. The DNA of the CDR3 is TGCGCCAGCAGCCAAGACACCGCTCTAGCGGGAGGTTTTTACGAGCAGTACTTC.